This T cell receptor (beta chain) is drawn from a study of blood T cell repertoires in COVID-19. TCRdb keeps only in-frame clones here, not all; method: immunoSEQ multiplex PCR. There are around 200,000 clones in the sample; approximately 90% occur only once, and just over 2.5% lies in the top ten. Germline lookup yields CDR1 LGHDT and CDR2 YNNKEL (reference sequence). V trimming: 3 bases; J trimming: 0 bases; junction bases outside the gene matches: 7. CDR3 size: 17 residues. Cohorts were determined from participant-reported clinical history. Sequenced input: PBMCs or T cells enriched from blood (not recorded which). The chain uses TRBV3-1 (or the pseudogene TRBV3-2) and TRBJ1-5, with TRBD1 matching 8 bases. This sequence was found in a woman aged 25 to 39 who had recovered from COVID-19. In DNA form, the CDR3 reads TGTGCCAGCAGCCAGACAGGGGCGGACTATAGCAATCAGCCCCAGCATTTT. Protein: CASSQTGADYSNQPQHF.